Below, 21 T cell receptor beta chains from the same sample are listed, as sequenced in a study of cytomegalovirus exposure and HLA in healthy donors. The PCR had 60 Vbeta and 13 Jbeta primers. The protocol was immunoSEQ multiplex PCR, while the TCRdb copy is restricted to in-frame clones and leaves out a portion. The sample carries more than 95,000 clones, about 69% recorded once. Sequenced material: PBMCs. The source is a man in his forties in good health and CMV-seronegative.

The rearrangement joins TRBV5-1 to TRBJ2-1; tentatively, D is TRBD2 (6 bases). The CDR3 totals 16 residues. V was clipped by 0 bases and J by 8 bases, with 18 bases between them. From germline, CDR1 is SGHRS and CDR2 YFSETQ. The CDR3 DNA reads TGCGCCAGCAGCTTGGTGATGCGGGGCCAGGGTCATGAGCAGTTCTTC. This encodes CASSLVMRGQGHEQFF.

The chain has TRBV2 and TRBJ2-1, with TRBD2 identical over 10 bases. Per the germline V gene, CDR1 is SNHLY and CDR2 is FYNNEI. There are 16 residues in the CDR3. The ends lost 4 bases at V and 4 bases at J; junction bases unmatched: 7. The CDR3 DNA follows: TGTGCCAGCAGTGGGCTAGCGGGGGTACCTTACAATGAGCAGTTCTTC. Translated, it gives CASSGLAGVPYNEQFF.

The rearrangement uses TRBV27 and TRBJ1-4; possibly TRBD1 for D (6 bases). The CDR3 is 15 residues long. Deletions cut 7 bases from V and 0 bases from J, with 12 bases between. Germline V gives CDR1 MNHEY, CDR2 SMNVEV (reference sequence). The CDR3 loop reads CASKTRQATNEKLFF. The CDR3 nucleotides read TGTGCCAGCAAAACCCGACAGGCAACTAATGAAAAACTGTTTTTT. The full variable domain, its missing parts supplied by reference TRBV27 and TRBJ1-4, is EAQVTQNPRYLITVTGKKLTVTCSQNMNHEYMSWYRQDPGLGLRQIYYSMNVEVTDKGDVPEGYKVSRKEKRNFPLILESPSPNQTSLYFCASKTRQATNEKLFFGSGTQLSVL.

V is TRBV11-2 and J is TRBJ1-2, with D unclear. The CDR3 sequence is 13 residues long. Germline V lookup: CDR1 SGHAT, CDR2 FQNNGV. The germline V and J ends were trimmed by 5 bases and 5 bases, with 12 bases remaining between them. CDR3 protein: CASSPEVVYGYTF. The CDR3 DNA sequence: TGTGCCAGCAGCCCCGAGGTCGTGTATGGCTACACCTTC.

This clone was picked up one time. V gene TRBV18 combines with J gene TRBJ2-5, with 7 bases identical to TRBD1. After removal of 6 bases from V and 4 bases from J, the junction contained 5 bases not matched to a gene. The CDR3 sequence is 13 residues long. CDR1 and CDR2 (germline): KGHSH, LQKENI. CDR3 amino acids: CASSFDRAETQYF. CDR3 sequence (DNA): TGTGCCAGCTCCTTTGACAGGGCAGAGACCCAGTACTTC.

The V call is TRBV5-1, the J call TRBJ2-6; 7 bases match TRBD1. CDR3 length: 16 amino acids. Unmatched junction bases numbered 5, after V lost 2 bases and J lost 3 bases. Germline V lookup: CDR1 SGHRS, CDR2 YFSETQ. The DNA for the CDR3 is TGCGCCAGCAGCTTTCAGGGGGTGGATGGGGCCAACGTCCTGACTTTC. It codes for CASSFQGVDGANVLTF.

The J gene is TRBJ2-2, the V gene TRBV28; the match to TRBD1 covers 9 bases. V trimming: 7 bases; J trimming: 4 bases; junction bases outside the gene matches: 10. Germline loops: CDR1 MDHEN, CDR2 SYDVKM. The CDR3 totals 16 residues. CDR3 amino acids: CASTAAGQGPTGELFF. CDR3 nucleotide sequence: TGTGCCAGCACCGCGGCGGGACAGGGCCCCACCGGGGAGCTGTTTTTT. Based on the CDR3 plus reference TRBV28 and TRBJ2-2, the full variable domain is DVKVTQSSRYLVKRTGEKVFLECVQDMDHENMFWYRQDPGLGLRLIYFSYDVKMKEKGDIPEGYSVSREKKERFSLILESASTNQTSMYLCASTAAGQGPTGELFFGEGSRLTVL.

The chain recombines TRBV29-1 with TRBJ2-5; 7 positions agree with TRBD2. The end of the DNA aligns better with TRBJ2-7, so the J call may be wrong. The CDR3 contains 11 residues. Per germline, CDR1 SQVTM and CDR2 ANQGSEA. The CDR3 is CSVGGVYEQYF. In DNA form, the CDR3 reads TGCAGCGTGGGGGGGGTCTACGAGCAGTACTTC.

This chain connects TRBV25-1 to TRBJ2-5; D may be TRBD2 (5 bases). The length of the CDR3 is 13 residues. Trimming took off 7 bases at V and 2 bases at J, with 11 bases between the two ends. From germline, CDR1 is MGHDK and CDR2 SYGVNS. CDR3 residues: CASTGRAQETQYF. CDR3 in DNA: TGTGCCAGCACCGGGCGGGCTCAAGAGACCCAGTACTTC.

CDR3 amino acids: CASSFGTSSRYEQYF. For the CDR3, the DNA is TGTGCCAGCAGCTTCGGGACTAGCTCACGCTACGAGCAGTACTTC. V is TRBV7-9 and J is TRBJ2-7, with TRBD2 identical over 9 bases. After removal of 3 bases from V and 3 bases from J, the junction contained 6 bases not matched to a gene. Looked up from germline, CDR1 is SEHNR and CDR2 is FQNEAQ (reference sequence). This CDR3 region has 15 residues. The full variable domain, its missing parts supplied by reference TRBV7-9 and TRBJ2-7, is DTGVSQNPRHKITKRGQNVTFRCDPISEHNRLYWYRQTLGQGPEFLTYFQNEAQLEKSRLLSDRFSAERPKGSFSTLEIQRTEQGDSAMYLCASSFGTSSRYEQYFGPGTRLTVT.

This clone was seen a few times. The chain is built from TRBV6-1 and TRBJ1-3, with D hard to call. V dropped 5 bases and J dropped 7 bases, with 18 bases sitting between them. CDR1 is MNHNS, CDR2 SASEGT, per germline. The length of the CDR3 is 15 residues. CDR3 bases: TGTGCCAGCAGTCCCGCCGCCGCGAACGTTAACACCATATATTTT. This encodes CASSPAAANVNTIYF.

The J gene is TRBJ2-1, the V gene TRBV19; D uncertain. CDR3 length: 14 amino acids. Germline V gene sequence: CDR1 LNHDA, CDR2 SQIVND (reference sequence). V was cut by 3 bases and J by 0 bases, with 6 bases left in between. Here the CDR3 DNA reads TGTGCCAGTAGTATTGGTAGCTCCTACAATGAGCAGTTCTTC. Its translation: CASSIGSSYNEQFF.

This clone was seen only once. The chain carries TRBV29-1 and TRBJ2-5, with 8 bases aligning to TRBD1. Unmatched junction bases numbered 3, after V lost 5 bases and J lost 1 base. Germline CDR1 SQVTM, CDR2 ANQGSEA. The CDR3 is made up of 13 amino acids. CDR3 DNA sequence: TGCAGCGTTTTCCAGGGGGCCCAAGAGACCCAGTACTTC. This gives the protein CSVFQGAQETQYF.

The J gene is TRBJ1-5, the V gene TRBV6-5; no clear D gene. The CDR3 sequence is 14 residues long. V lost 5 bases and J 7 bases, leaving 15 bases between the germline ends. The germline gives CDR1 MNHEY, CDR2 SVGAGI. The CDR3 region is CASSTGRVGQPQHF. Written as DNA, the CDR3 is TGTGCCAGCAGTACGGGAAGGGTAGGCCAGCCCCAGCATTTT.

The chain employs TRBV19 and TRBJ2-7; possible D gene TRBD1, 5 bases. Germline loops: CDR1 LNHDA, CDR2 SQIVND (reference sequence). The V end was cut by 3 bases, the J end by 7 bases, with 19 bases between. The CDR3 has 15 amino acids. CDR3: CASSILAGSSQEQYF. CDR3 DNA: TGTGCCAGTAGTATCCTGGCAGGGTCTTCTCAGGAGCAGTACTTC.

The V call is TRBV28, the J call TRBJ1-1; 8 nucleotides align to TRBD1. CDR3 length: 14 residues. Germline CDR1 and CDR2: MDHEN and SYDVKM. Trimming cost V 2 bases and J 1 base; bases outside gene matches: 0. The DNA of the CDR3 is TGTGCCAGCAGTTTAACAGGGGGGAACACTGAAGCTTTCTTT. As protein: CASSLTGGNTEAFF. Combining the CDR3 with reference TRBV28 and TRBJ1-1 gives the whole variable domain DVKVTQSSRYLVKRTGEKVFLECVQDMDHENMFWYRQDPGLGLRLIYFSYDVKMKEKGDIPEGYSVSREKKERFSLILESASTNQTSMYLCASSLTGGNTEAFFGQGTRLTVV.

This clone was detected a few times. The V and J genes are TRBV2 and TRBJ2-3, with 9 bases identical to TRBD2. Germline V CDR1 and CDR2: SNHLY, FYNNEI. J was trimmed by 4 bases and V by 6 bases; bases with no gene match: 8. The CDR3 sequence is 15 residues long. The CDR3 region is CASRGLGGRADTQYF. Here the CDR3 DNA reads TGTGCCAGCAGGGGGCTGGGCGGGAGGGCAGATACGCAGTATTTT.

This clone appeared once. V is TRBV28 and J is TRBJ1-2; 8 positions match TRBD1. V lost 8 bases to trimming and J lost 1 base; unmatched junction nucleotides: 3. This CDR3 has 13 amino acids. Germline V lookup: CDR1 MDHEN, CDR2 SYDVKM. CDR3 sequence (DNA): TGTGCCAGCGACAGGGGCCGTAACTATGGCTACACCTTC. Translating it yields CASDRGRNYGYTF.

V gene TRBV7-9 combines with J gene TRBJ1-2, with no clear D. The CDR3 loop spans 12 amino acids. V was clipped by 5 bases and J by 4 bases, with 8 bases between them. CDR1 is SEHNR, CDR2 FQNEAQ, per germline (reference sequence). This CDR3 reads CASSPDIYGYTF. CDR3 in DNA: TGTGCCAGCAGCCCCGACATCTATGGCTACACCTTC.

The chain has TRBV7-9 and TRBJ1-2; TRBD1 is a possible D gene (5 bases). CDR3 length: 17 residues. Germline CDR1 reads SEHNR; CDR2 reads FQNEAQ (reference sequence). With 1 base removed from V and 0 bases from J, the gap between germline ends came to 15 bases. The CDR3 region is CASSLVAWGRANYGYTF. The DNA for the CDR3 is TGTGCCAGCAGCTTAGTGGCCTGGGGCCGGGCTAACTATGGCTACACCTTC. The full variable domain, rest sourced from reference TRBV7-9 and TRBJ1-2, is DTGVSQNPRHKITKRGQNVTFRCDPISEHNRLYWYRQTLGQGPEFLTYFQNEAQLEKSRLLSDRFSAERPKGSFSTLEIQRTEQGDSAMYLCASSLVAWGRANYGYTFGSGTRLTVV.

The V call is TRBV7-9, the J call TRBJ2-7; D may be TRBD1 (6 bases). Germline-derived CDR1 and CDR2 are SEHNR and FQNEAQ (reference sequence). This CDR3 has 14 residues. The V end lost 1 base, the J end lost 2 bases, and 9 bases lay between the germline ends. CDR3 coding DNA: TGTGCCAGCAGCTTAGGGGGGCAGGCCTACGAGCAGTACTTC. It codes for CASSLGGQAYEQYF. Using reference TRBV7-9 and TRBJ2-7 for the parts outside the CDR3, the full variable domain is DTGVSQNPRHKITKRGQNVTFRCDPISEHNRLYWYRQTLGQGPEFLTYFQNEAQLEKSRLLSDRFSAERPKGSFSTLEIQRTEQGDSAMYLCASSLGGQAYEQYFGPGTRLTVT.